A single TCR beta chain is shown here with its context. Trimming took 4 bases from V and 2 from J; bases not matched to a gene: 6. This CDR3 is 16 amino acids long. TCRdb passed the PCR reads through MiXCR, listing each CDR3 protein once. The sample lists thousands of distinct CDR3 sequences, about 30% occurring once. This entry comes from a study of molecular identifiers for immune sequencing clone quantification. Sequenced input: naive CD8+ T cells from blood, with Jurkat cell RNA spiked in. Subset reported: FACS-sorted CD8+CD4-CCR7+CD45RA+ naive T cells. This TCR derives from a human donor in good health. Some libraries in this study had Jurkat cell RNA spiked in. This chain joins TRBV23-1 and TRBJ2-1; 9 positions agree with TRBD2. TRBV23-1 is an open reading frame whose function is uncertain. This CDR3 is CASSRAGGPPYNEQFF. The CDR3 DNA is TGCGCCAGCAGTCGGGCGGGAGGGCCCCCCTACAATGAGCAGTTCTTC.